This T cell receptor (beta chain) was retrieved from a study of tumor-infiltrating lymphocytes in primary liver carcinoma. With regard to this clonotype: The antigen is not known.

CDR1 is SGHAT, CDR2 FQNNGV, per germline. V was clipped by 8 bases and J by 7 bases, with 17 bases between them. CDR3 size: 14 residues. Germline DNA was also extracted, and blood RNA was taken from unsorted whole blood. Regarding the study as a whole: CD4+ and CD8+ repertoires could not be compared in these unsorted bulk samples.

A primer in the constant region served to generate TCR beta cDNA from 500 to 600 ng of total RNA. Library construction for TCR beta comprised three nested multiplex PCR rounds performed with slightly modified ARM-PCR. Rounds one and two of PCR, each of 9 to 11 cycles, were primed with TRBV1-TRBV30 forward primers and a C-beta reverse primer. TCRdb redid the calling of the multiplex PCR reads with MiXCR, one entry per CDR3 protein. This table holds approximately 330,000 distinct CDR3 sequences, 65% found once. The specimen was peripheral blood. The rearrangement joins TRBV11-2 to TRBJ2-2, with D unresolved. The clonotype comes from a man aged 35-49 years with primary liver carcinoma and hepatitis B virus infection. This chain's CDR3 is CASGSQRQIGELFF. The CDR3 DNA reads TGTGCCAGCGGCTCTCAGAGACAAATCGGGGAGCTGTTTTTT.